The 31 T cell receptor beta chains listed next were all sequenced from one sample in a study of T cell repertoires in cytomegalovirus infection. Antigens for these TCRs are unknown. TCRdb re-derived calls from the reads in MiXCR, one entry per CDR3 protein. In the table there are around 900,000 distinct CDR3 sequences, approximately 30% of which are singletons. The sample was cultured CD8+ T cells from PBMCs, taken from culture after CMV antigen stimulation. These receptors all come from a human donor in good health (CMV status not recorded). Some clones in this sample may be carry-over from other donors' samples.

This chain joins TRBV6-1 and TRBJ2-7, with D perhaps TRBD2 (6 bases). This CDR3 contains 13 residues. V lost 5 bases, J lost 6 bases, and 14 bases lay in between. The V gene's germline CDR1 is MNHNS and CDR2 SASEGT. The CDR3 loop reads CASSPPLAPEQYF. As DNA, the CDR3 is TGTGCCAGCAGTCCTCCCCTAGCGCCCGAGCAGTACTTC.

Only one count was recorded for this clonotype. This could be a read error, since a much larger clone is one nucleotide away. J is TRBJ1-4 and V is TRBV7-9, with 7 positions matching TRBD1. Germline V gives CDR1 SEHNR, CDR2 FQNEAQ (reference sequence). This CDR3 spans 16 amino acids. The CDR3 here is CVSSPGDSATNEKLFF. The CDR3 DNA is TGTGTCAGCAGCCCGGGGGACAGTGCAACTAATGAAAAACTGTTTTTT.

CDR3 nucleotide sequence: TGTGCCAGCAGCTTAGCGACGGTTTCCCAGCCCCAGCATTTT. Amino acid sequence: CASSLATVSQPQHF. The J gene is TRBJ1-5, the V gene TRBV7-9; D ambiguous. The CDR3 totals 14 residues. Trimming removed 0 bases at V and 7 bases at J, with 10 bases between. CDR1 and CDR2 (germline): SEHNR, FQNEAQ (reference sequence).

The rearrangement joins TRBV6-1 to TRBJ2-2; 10 nucleotides agree with TRBD2. V shed 2 bases, J shed 0 bases, and the junction held 6 bases outside the gene matches. The CDR3 totals 18 residues. Looked up from germline, CDR1 is MNHNS and CDR2 is SASEGT. CDR3 protein: CASSEKRGGFANTGELFF. For the CDR3, the DNA is TGTGCCAGCAGTGAAAAGCGGGGGGGGTTCGCGAACACCGGGGAGCTGTTTTTT.

This clonotype was recorded many times. The rearrangement links TRBV7-2 to TRBJ1-1; no reliable D call. V lost 1 base and J lost 5, with 17 bases in between. CDR3 length: 16 residues. CDR1 is SGHTA and CDR2 is FQGNSA in the germline V gene. CDR3 amino acids: CASSLVPLVTETEAFF. CDR3 bases: TGTGCCAGCAGCTTAGTCCCCCTCGTCACCGAAACTGAAGCTTTCTTT. Full variable domain (outside the CDR3, taken from reference TRBV7-2 and TRBJ1-1): GAGVSQSPSNKVTEKGKDVELRCDPISGHTALYWYRQSLGQGLEFLIYFQGNSAPDKSGLPSDRFSAERTGGSVSTLTIQRTQQEDSAVYLCASSLVPLVTETEAFFGQGTRLTVV.

This clonotype was observed a single time. This chain connects TRBV19 to TRBJ2-5; 7 positions agree with TRBD1. Germline CDR1 is LNHDA and CDR2 is SQIVND (reference sequence). Germline trimming cut 7 bases from V and 5 bases from J; bases unmatched to any gene: 7. The CDR3 runs to 13 residues. The CDR3 is CASTDRDWETQYF. Here the CDR3 DNA reads TGTGCCAGTACTGACAGGGATTGGGAGACCCAGTACTTC.

DNA for the CDR3: TGTGCCAGCAGCTTGAGTCTAGCCGAACAAGAGACCCAGTACTTC. Amino acid sequence: CASSLSLAEQETQYF. This sequence joins TRBV7-8 and TRBJ2-5, with a possible D match to TRBD2 (5 bases). V lost 3 bases and J 2 bases, leaving 13 bases between the germline ends. CDR3 length equals 15 residues. From germline, CDR1 is SGHVS and CDR2 FQNEAQ. Filled out from reference TRBV7-8 and TRBJ2-5, the complete variable domain reads GAGVSQSPRYKVAKRGQDVALRCDPISGHVSLFWYQQALGQGPEFLTYFQNEAQLDKSGLPSDRFFAERPEGSVSTLKIQRTQQEDSAVYLCASSLSLAEQETQYFGPGTRLLVL.

This clonotype was seen a few times. CDR3 nucleotides: TGTGCCAGCAGTTACTCGGGGGACTATGGCTACACCTTC. Its protein product is CASSYSGDYGYTF. The rearrangement uses TRBV6-5 and TRBJ1-2; D perhaps matches TRBD1 (5 bases). Germline CDR1 reads MNHEY; CDR2 reads SVGAGI. The CDR3 sequence is 13 residues long. V lost 0 bases to trimming and J lost 3 bases, with 5 bases between them.

This clonotype appeared a few times. CDR3 loop: CASSYPQGRNTEAFF. The DNA of the CDR3 is TGTGCCAGCAGTTATCCACAGGGGCGGAACACTGAAGCTTTCTTT. V and J are TRBV7-8 and TRBJ1-1; 7 nucleotides match TRBD1. Looked up from germline, CDR1 is SGHVS and CDR2 is FQNEAQ. V lost 6 bases, J lost 1 base, and 8 bases stayed unmatched. The CDR3 runs 15 residues.

This clonotype was picked up many times. This chain connects TRBV7-6 to TRBJ2-7; the match to TRBD1 covers 7 bases. This CDR3 comprises 12 residues. Losses at the gene ends were 6 bases for V and 6 bases for J; bases not matched to a gene: 5. Germline V gives CDR1 SGHVS, CDR2 FNYEAQ. The CDR3, as DNA: TGTGCCAGCAGGGGGGACAGCGGCGAGCAGTACTTC. This sequence encodes CASRGDSGEQYF.

The genes are TRBV9 and TRBJ2-2; 8 nucleotides match TRBD2. After removal of 0 bases from V and 7 bases from J, the junction contained 8 bases not matched to a gene. This CDR3 spans 16 amino acids. Germline CDR1 reads SGDLS; CDR2 reads YYNGEE. CDR3 nucleotide sequence: TGTGCCAGCAGCGTAGAAGACGGGGGGGCCGGCGGGGAGCTGTTTTTT. It specifies CASSVEDGGAGGELFF. Full variable domain (rest looked up from reference TRBV9 and TRBJ2-2): DSGVTQTPKHLITATGQRVTLRCSPRSGDLSVYWYQQSLDQGLQFLIQYYNGEERAKGNILERFSAQQFPDLHSELNLSSLELGDSALYFCASSVEDGGAGGELFFGEGSRLTVL.

There are a few counts of this clonotype. The chain links TRBV12-5 to TRBJ2-3; D remains ambiguous. The CDR3 consists of 11 residues. Trimming shortened V by 4 bases and J by 5 bases, and 4 bases separated the two germline ends. CDR1 is LGHNT and CDR2 is FRNRAP in the germline V gene. The CDR3 sequence: CASGSQDTQYF. CDR3 coding DNA: TGTGCTAGTGGTTCTCAAGATACGCAGTATTTT.

V is TRBV5-6 and J is TRBJ1-2; 9 nucleotides agree with TRBD1. The V gene's germline CDR1 is SGHDT and CDR2 YYEEEE. Germline trimming cut 3 bases from V and 6 bases from J; bases unmatched to any gene: 6. This CDR3 comprises 14 residues. CDR3 bases: TGTGCCAGCAGCTCCGGGACAGGGTCGGATGGCTACACCTTC. Protein product: CASSSGTGSDGYTF.

The chain couples TRBV28 to TRBJ1-4, with D possibly matching TRBD1 (6 bases). Deletions cut 5 bases from V and 7 bases from J, with 14 bases between. The CDR3 totals 14 residues. CDR1 is MDHEN and CDR2 is SYDVKM in the germline V gene. DNA for the CDR3: TGTGCCAGCAGTCCCAGGGGATTAACTGAAAAACTGTTTTTT. This translates into CASSPRGLTEKLFF.

Remarks on this clonotype: A much larger clone lies one base from this, so it may be a read error. This chain links TRBV7-9 with TRBJ2-4; 7 bases are a match to TRBD1. Germline-derived CDR1 and CDR2 are SEHNR and FQNEAQ (reference sequence). The CDR3 totals 18 residues. CDR3 bases: TGTACCAGCAGCTCTTCGACAGGGATCACGGAAGCCAAAAACATTCAGTACTTC. Its protein product is CTSSSSTGITEAKNIQYF.

V is TRBV9 and J is TRBJ1-5, with D uncertain. The germline gives CDR1 SGDLS, CDR2 YYNGEE. The CDR3 has 17 residues. V lost 1 base, J lost 5 bases, and 19 bases lay in between. CDR3 coding DNA: TGTGCCAGCAGCGTACCCTTCGTGGGCAAACAAGATCAGCCCCAGCATTTT. It yields the protein CASSVPFVGKQDQPQHF.

This clonotype was detected ten times or more. The chain uses TRBV14 and TRBJ2-2; D is unresolved. CDR1 is SGHDN and CDR2 is FVKESK in the germline V gene. V gave up 4 bases and J gave up 2 bases, with 5 bases separating them. CDR3 length: 13 amino acids. This CDR3 is CASSPINTGELFF. The DNA for the CDR3 is TGTGCCAGCAGCCCTATAAACACCGGGGAGCTGTTTTTT.

This clonotype showed up just a few times. The rearrangement uses TRBV7-9 and TRBJ2-7; 10 bases agree with TRBD2. CDR1 is SEHNR and CDR2 is FQNEAQ in the germline V gene (reference sequence). The CDR3 covers 13 residues. V lost 7 bases, J lost 5 bases, and 5 bases stayed unmatched. The CDR3 reads CASILAGAHEQYF. For the CDR3, the DNA is TGTGCCAGCATCCTAGCGGGGGCCCACGAGCAGTACTTC.

Many counts were recorded for this clonotype. The V call is TRBV25-1, the J call TRBJ1-5, with no clear D. Germline loops: CDR1 MGHDK, CDR2 SYGVNS. The V gene lost 6 bases and the J gene lost 3 bases, with 12 bases spanning the gap. This CDR3 has 14 amino acids. CDR3 sequence (DNA): TGTGCCAGCAGGCGGGGTAGGTCCAATCAGCCCCAGCATTTT. Encoded protein: CASRRGRSNQPQHF.

V gene TRBV19 combines with J gene TRBJ1-1, with D perhaps TRBD1 (6 bases). The CDR3 loop spans 12 amino acids. Germline V gene sequence: CDR1 LNHDA, CDR2 SQIVND (reference sequence). Trimming cost V 9 bases and J 7 bases, with 15 bases left between them. This CDR3 is CASTRGGFEAFF. CDR3 DNA sequence: TGTGCCAGCACAAGGGGGGGTTTTGAAGCTTTCTTT.

The rearrangement uses TRBV12-3 or TRBV12-4 and TRBJ2-1, with D perhaps matching TRBD1 (5 bases). CDR3 size: 18 residues. V lost 2 bases and J 2 bases, leaving 19 bases between the germline ends. The CDR3 is CASSLTEGAHYPYNEQFF. The CDR3 nucleotides are TGTGCCAGCAGTTTAACCGAAGGGGCTCACTACCCCTACAATGAGCAGTTCTTC.

Note on this clonotype: The junction departs from germline at one end; a sequencing error may be responsible. The gene calls are TRBV7-6 and TRBJ1-2, with D uncertain. This CDR3 has 14 residues. Germline CDR1 SGHVS, CDR2 FNYEAQ. The chain's CDR3 is CVSSPVLPNYGYTF. In DNA, the CDR3 is TGTGTCAGCAGCCCTGTGCTACCTAACTATGGCTACACCTTC.

A remark on this clonotype: At one end the junction does not follow the germline gene, possibly because of a read error. The rearrangement uses TRBV4-1 and TRBJ2-7; D ambiguous. The CDR3 sequence is 14 residues long. Germline CDR1 and CDR2: MGHRA and YSYEKL. As DNA, the CDR3 is TGCGCCAGCAGCTCCGGGCAGGTCGTGGACGAGCGGTACTTC. Its translation: CASSSGQVVDERYF.

In this sample, this clonotype turned up a few times. The V call is TRBV27, the J call TRBJ1-5; 8 bases align to TRBD1. The CDR3 has 15 amino acids. Germline trimming cut 4 bases from V and 3 bases from J; bases unmatched to any gene: 5. Germline-derived CDR1 and CDR2 are MNHEY and SMNVEV (reference sequence). The CDR3 sequence is CASSWGTGYNQPQHF. CDR3 DNA sequence: TGTGCCAGCAGTTGGGGGACAGGATACAATCAGCCCCAGCATTTT.

In this sample, this clonotype turned up a few times. The chain joins TRBV12-3 or TRBV12-4 to TRBJ1-2, with D unresolved. This CDR3 has 14 amino acids. V lost 1 base to trimming and J lost 3 bases, with 9 bases between them. The CDR3 nucleotides read TGTGCCAGCAGTTTAGGGGTGTATGACTATGGCTACACCTTC. It yields the protein CASSLGVYDYGYTF.

This CDR3 is CATGGQAHNEQFF. The CDR3 DNA follows: TGTGCCACCGGGGGACAGGCACACAATGAGCAGTTCTTC. The genes are TRBV7-6 and TRBJ2-1; TRBD1 aligns across 8 bases. Germline V lookup: CDR1 SGHVS, CDR2 FNYEAQ. The CDR3 has 13 amino acids. J gave up 5 bases and V 10 bases, and 7 bases lay outside the gene matches.

In its sample, this clonotype was seen a few times. This chain connects TRBV15 to TRBJ2-2; 9 positions agree with TRBD2. CDR3 size: 16 residues. With V trimmed by 4 bases and J by 1 base, 4 bases remained unmatched. Germline CDR1 LNHNV, CDR2 YYDKDF (reference sequence). The CDR3 region has the DNA TGTGCCACCAGCACCCTGACTAGCGGGAACACCGGGGAGCTGTTTTTT. This translates into CATSTLTSGNTGELFF. The full variable domain, its missing parts supplied by reference TRBV15 and TRBJ2-2, is DAMVIQNPRYQVTQFGKPVTLSCSQTLNHNVMYWYQQKSSQAPKLLFHYYDKDFNNEADTPDNFQSRRPNTSFCFLDIRSPGLGDTAMYLCATSTLTSGNTGELFFGEGSRLTVL.

The genes are TRBV7-9 and TRBJ2-1; 9 bases map to TRBD1. Germline V gene sequence: CDR1 SEHNR, CDR2 FQNEAQ (reference sequence). V lost 1 base and J lost 7; bases outside the gene matches: 5. The CDR3 covers 15 residues. The CDR3 sequence is CASSLGWDRANEQFF. The CDR3 nucleotides read TGTGCCAGCAGCTTAGGGTGGGACAGGGCTAATGAGCAGTTCTTC.

The chain combines TRBV5-4 with TRBJ2-1; D remains ambiguous. Germline CDR1 and CDR2: SGHNT and YYREEE (reference sequence). V shed 1 base and J shed 9 bases, with 17 bases lying between them. The CDR3 totals 15 residues. The DNA for the CDR3 is TGTGCCAGCAGCTTGCTGACGACCGACTTTGGTGAGCAGTTCTTC. As protein: CASSLLTTDFGEQFF.

The gene calls are TRBV9 and TRBJ2-1, with 11 bases lining up with TRBD1. Looked up from germline, CDR1 is SGDLS and CDR2 is YYNGEE. The CDR3 covers 15 residues. V gave up 0 bases and J gave up 6 bases; unmatched junction bases: 2. The CDR3: CASSVGGTGGNEQFF. Here the CDR3 DNA reads TGTGCCAGCAGCGTAGGTGGGACAGGGGGCAATGAGCAGTTCTTC.

This clonotype appeared a few times. The gene calls are TRBV24-1 and TRBJ1-5; D gene unclear. V was pared by 4 bases and J by 4 bases, with 10 bases between. Germline lookup yields CDR1 KGHDR and CDR2 SFDVKD. This CDR3 has 14 residues. The CDR3 DNA follows: TGTGCCACCAGTGACCTCGAGGGAAATCAGCCCCAGCATTTT. Protein: CATSDLEGNQPQHF.